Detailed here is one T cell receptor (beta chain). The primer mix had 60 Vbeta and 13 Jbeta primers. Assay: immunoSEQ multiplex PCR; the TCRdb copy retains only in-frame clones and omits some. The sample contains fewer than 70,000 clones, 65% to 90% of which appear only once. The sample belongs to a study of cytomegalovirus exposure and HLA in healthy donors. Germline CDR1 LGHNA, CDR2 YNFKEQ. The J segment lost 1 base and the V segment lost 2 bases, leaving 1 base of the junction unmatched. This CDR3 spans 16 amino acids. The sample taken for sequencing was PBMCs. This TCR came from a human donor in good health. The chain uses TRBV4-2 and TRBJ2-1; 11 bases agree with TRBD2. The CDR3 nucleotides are TGTGCCAGCAGCCAACTAGCGGGAGGTTCCTACAATGAGCAGTTCTTC. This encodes CASSQLAGGSYNEQFF.